This T cell receptor (beta chain) appears in the sequencing data of a study of blood T cell repertoires in COVID-19. Generated by immunoSEQ multiplex PCR, the TCRdb table keeps only in-frame clones and is missing some. Found here are some 190,000 clones, around 85% of them singletons; the top ten hold 6.5% to 7.5%. CDR3 length: 17 residues. The germline gives CDR1 LGHNA, CDR2 YSLEER. V lost 0 bases, J lost 8 bases, and 13 bases stayed unmatched. The sequenced material came from peripheral blood. This sequence was found in a man older than 75 with COVID-19, enrolled during active disease. The chain recombines TRBV4-3 with TRBJ1-2, with TRBD1 identical over 9 bases. The CDR3 loop is CASSQDRATGGTWGYTF. Here the CDR3 DNA reads TGCGCCAGCAGCCAAGATAGAGCGACAGGGGGAACCTGGGGCTACACCTTC.